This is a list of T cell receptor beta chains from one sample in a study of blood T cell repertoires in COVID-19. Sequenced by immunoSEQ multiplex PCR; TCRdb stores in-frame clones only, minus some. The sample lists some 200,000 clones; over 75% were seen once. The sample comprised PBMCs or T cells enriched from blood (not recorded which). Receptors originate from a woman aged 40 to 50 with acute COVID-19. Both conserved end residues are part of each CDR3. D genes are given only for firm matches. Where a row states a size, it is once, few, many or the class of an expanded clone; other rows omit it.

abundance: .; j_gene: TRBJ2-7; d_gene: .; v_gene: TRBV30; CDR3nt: TGTGCCTGCGTCCCTCACATAGGGGCCCGCTCCTACGAGCAGTACTTC; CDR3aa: CACVPHIGARSYEQYF
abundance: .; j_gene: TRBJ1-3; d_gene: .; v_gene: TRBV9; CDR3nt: TGTGCCAGCACCCCAGGGGCATACCTCTCTGGAAACACCATATATTTT; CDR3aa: CASTPGAYLSGNTIYF
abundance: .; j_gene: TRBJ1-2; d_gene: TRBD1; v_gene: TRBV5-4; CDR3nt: TGTGCCAGCAGCCGCCCGACGACAGGGAATGGCTACACCTTC; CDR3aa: CASSRPTTGNGYTF
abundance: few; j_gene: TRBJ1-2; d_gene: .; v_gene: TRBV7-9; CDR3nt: TGTGCCAGCAGCTTCCGGGAGCTCCTCTATGGCTACACCTTC; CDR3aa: CASSFRELLYGYTF
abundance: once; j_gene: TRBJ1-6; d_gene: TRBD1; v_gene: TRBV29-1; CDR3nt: TGCAGCGTACGGACAGGGAGCACCTATAATTCACCCCTCCACTTT; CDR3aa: CSVRTGSTYNSPLHF
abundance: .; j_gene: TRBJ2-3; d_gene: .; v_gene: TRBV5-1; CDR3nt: TGCGCCAGCAGCTTTCGAACTAGGGATACGCAGTATTTT; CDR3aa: CASSFRTRDTQYF
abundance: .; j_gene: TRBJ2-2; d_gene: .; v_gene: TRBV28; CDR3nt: TGTGCCTGCGCCGTCAGAGAGGCCGACGGGGAGCTGTTTTTT; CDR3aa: CACAVREADGELFF
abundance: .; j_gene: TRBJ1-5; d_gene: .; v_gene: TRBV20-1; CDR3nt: TGCAGTGCTAGTAGGGGACTTTCACAGCCCCAGCATTTT; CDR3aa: CSASRGLSQPQHF
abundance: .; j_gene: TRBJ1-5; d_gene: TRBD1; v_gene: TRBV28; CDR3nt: TGTGCCAGCAAGGGGGCCCATTATCAGCCCCAGCATTTT; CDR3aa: CASKGAHYQPQHF
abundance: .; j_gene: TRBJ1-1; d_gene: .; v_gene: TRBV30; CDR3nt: TGTGCCTGGAATCCACAGGTGGGAGCTTTCTTT; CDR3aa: CAWNPQVGAFF
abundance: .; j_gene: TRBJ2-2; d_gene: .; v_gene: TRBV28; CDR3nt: TGTGCCAGCAGTTTAATACGGACCGGGGAGCTGTTTTTT; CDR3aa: CASSLIRTGELFF
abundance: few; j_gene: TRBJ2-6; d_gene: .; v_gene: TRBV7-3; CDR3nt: TGTGCCAGCAGCTTAACCGGGACTGGGGCCAACGTCCTGACTTTC; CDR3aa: CASSLTGTGANVLTF
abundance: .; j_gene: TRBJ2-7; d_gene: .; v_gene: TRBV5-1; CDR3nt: TGCGCCAGCAGCTTGGACAGGTTATCCTACGAGCAGTACTTC; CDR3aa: CASSLDRLSYEQYF
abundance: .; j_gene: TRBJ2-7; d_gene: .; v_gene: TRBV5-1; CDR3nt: TGCGCCAGCAGCTTGAACAGCTTCTACGAGCAGTACTTC; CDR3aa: CASSLNSFYEQYF
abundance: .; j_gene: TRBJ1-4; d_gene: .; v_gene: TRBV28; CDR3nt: TGTGCCAGCAGTCTTACGGGAGAAAAACTGTTTTTT; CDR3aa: CASSLTGEKLFF
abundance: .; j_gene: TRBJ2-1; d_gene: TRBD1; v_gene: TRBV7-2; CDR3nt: TGTGCCAGCATCGCCATACAGGGGATGGGTGAGCAGTTCTTC; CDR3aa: CASIAIQGMGEQFF
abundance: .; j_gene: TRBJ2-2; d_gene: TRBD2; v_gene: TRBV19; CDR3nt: TGTGCCAGTGGTAGCGGGAGCTTCACCGGGGAGCTGTTTTTT; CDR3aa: CASGSGSFTGELFF
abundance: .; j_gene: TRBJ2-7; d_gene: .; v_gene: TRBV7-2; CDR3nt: TGTGCCAGCAGCTTAACAGACTCCTACGAGCAGTACTTC; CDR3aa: CASSLTDSYEQYF
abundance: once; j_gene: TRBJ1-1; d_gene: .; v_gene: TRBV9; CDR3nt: TGTGCCAGCAGCGTATCCGCAGGAGGAACTGAAGCTTTCTTT; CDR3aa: CASSVSAGGTEAFF
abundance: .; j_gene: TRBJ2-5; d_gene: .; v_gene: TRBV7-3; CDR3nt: TGTGCCAGCAGCTTATCTGGCAGGGCAGGAGAGACCCAGTACTTC; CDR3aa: CASSLSGRAGETQYF
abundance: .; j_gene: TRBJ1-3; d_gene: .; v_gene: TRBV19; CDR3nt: TGTGCCAGTCAAGTCGGACAAGCGGGAAACACCATATATTTT; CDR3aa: CASQVGQAGNTIYF
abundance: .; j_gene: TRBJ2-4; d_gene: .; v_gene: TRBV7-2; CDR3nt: TGTGCCAGCAGCTTAGATTCCACCCTTGGCAGGGCCAAAAACATTCAGTACTTC; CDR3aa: CASSLDSTLGRAKNIQYF
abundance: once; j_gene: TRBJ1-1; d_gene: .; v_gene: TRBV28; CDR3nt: TGTGCCAGCAGTTTATCCGGGGGAACTGAAGCTTTCTTT; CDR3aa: CASSLSGGTEAFF
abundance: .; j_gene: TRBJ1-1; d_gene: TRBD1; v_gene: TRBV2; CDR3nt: TGTGCCAGCTCCTGGACAGGGGGCGCGACTGAAGCTTTCTTT; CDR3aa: CASSWTGGATEAFF